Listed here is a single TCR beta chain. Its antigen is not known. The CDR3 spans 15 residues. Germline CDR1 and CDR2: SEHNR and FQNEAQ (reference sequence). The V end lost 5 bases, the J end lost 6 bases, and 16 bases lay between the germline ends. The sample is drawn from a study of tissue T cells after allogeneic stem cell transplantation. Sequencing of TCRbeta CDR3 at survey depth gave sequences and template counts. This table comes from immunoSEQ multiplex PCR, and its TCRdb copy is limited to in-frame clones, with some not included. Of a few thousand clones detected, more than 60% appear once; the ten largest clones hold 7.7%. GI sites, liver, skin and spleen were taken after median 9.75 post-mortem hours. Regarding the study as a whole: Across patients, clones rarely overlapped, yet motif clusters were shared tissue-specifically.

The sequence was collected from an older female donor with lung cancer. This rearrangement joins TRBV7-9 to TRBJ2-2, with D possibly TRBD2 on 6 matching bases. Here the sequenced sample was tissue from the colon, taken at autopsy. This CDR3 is CASSTPTSNAGELFF. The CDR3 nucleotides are TGTGCCAGCAGCACACCGACTAGTAATGCCGGGGAGCTGTTTTTT.